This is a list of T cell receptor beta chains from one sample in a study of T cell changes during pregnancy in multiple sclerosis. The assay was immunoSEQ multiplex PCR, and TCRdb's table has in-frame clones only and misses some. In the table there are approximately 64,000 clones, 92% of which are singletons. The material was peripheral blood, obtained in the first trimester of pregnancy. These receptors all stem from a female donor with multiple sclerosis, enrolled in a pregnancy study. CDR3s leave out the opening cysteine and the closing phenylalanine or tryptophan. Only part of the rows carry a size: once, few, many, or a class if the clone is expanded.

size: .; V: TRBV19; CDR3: ASSNTGETGELF
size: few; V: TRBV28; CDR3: ASSPLDRAYEQY
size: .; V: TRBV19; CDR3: ASSTTRQTGQPQH
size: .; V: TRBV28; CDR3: ASSHPSSGNTIY
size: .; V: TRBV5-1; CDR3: ASRTGQGRINTQY
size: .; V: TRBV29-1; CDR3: SARGLGTYSYNEQF
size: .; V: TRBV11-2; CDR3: ASSSGTTGNTIY
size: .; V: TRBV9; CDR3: ASSPSWGQAYEQY
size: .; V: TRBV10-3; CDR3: AIGSGSGETQY
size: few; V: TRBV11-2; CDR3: ASRLKNTGELF
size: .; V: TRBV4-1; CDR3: ASSQGQGKEISEKLF
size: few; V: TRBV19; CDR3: ASSIFTSGHNEQF
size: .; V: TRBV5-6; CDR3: ASSLGQARYEQY
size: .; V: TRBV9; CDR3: ATGTGLNTEAF
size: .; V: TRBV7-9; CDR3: ASSFLASDGNEQF
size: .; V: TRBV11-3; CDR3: ASSINRGTGELF
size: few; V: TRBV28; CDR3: ASSFEGAGSTEAF
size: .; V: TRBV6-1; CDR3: ASSYSGANVLT
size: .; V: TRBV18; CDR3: ASSEGTNEKLF
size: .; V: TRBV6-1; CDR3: ASSEAREYGYT
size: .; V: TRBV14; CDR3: ASRTLAGGYEQY
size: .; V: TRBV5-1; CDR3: ASSTLSGTPDTQY
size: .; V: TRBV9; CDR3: ASSSGNYNEQF
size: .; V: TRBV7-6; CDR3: ASSLGTLYTDTQY
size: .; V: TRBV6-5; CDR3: ASGQGNEQF
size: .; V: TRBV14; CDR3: ASSPREGLSSGELF
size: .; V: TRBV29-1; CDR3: SVVGGGRGETQY
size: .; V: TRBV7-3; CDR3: ASSSPAGNNEQF
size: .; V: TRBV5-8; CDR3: ASSLTGFFYNEQF
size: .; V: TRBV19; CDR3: ASKSPGRVLGEAF
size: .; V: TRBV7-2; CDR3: ASTGHRNTEAF
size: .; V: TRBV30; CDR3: AWSSLFLAGGPNEQF
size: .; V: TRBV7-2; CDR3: ASSDNWGGLASYNEQF
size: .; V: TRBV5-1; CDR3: ASSAGLRRGTYEQY
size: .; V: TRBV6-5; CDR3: ASSSLAGGTDTQY
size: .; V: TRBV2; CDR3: ASLSGLTGELF
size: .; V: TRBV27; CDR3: ASSIQGDEQF
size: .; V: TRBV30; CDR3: AWSRDRVVYEQY
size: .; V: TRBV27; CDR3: ASSLNLQGAAF
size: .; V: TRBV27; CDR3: ASSWSSGYNEQF
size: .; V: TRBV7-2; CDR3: ASSLDGTVPRVDTQY
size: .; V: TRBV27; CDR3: ASSLFFLISGRTGELF
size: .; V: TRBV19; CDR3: ASSIAGSSYEQY
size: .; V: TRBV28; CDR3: ASSRGGARTNEKLF
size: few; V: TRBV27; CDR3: ASSFNQDLNTEAF
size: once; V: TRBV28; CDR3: ASSLLGLDRGVTEAF